These 5 T cell receptor beta chains were sequenced from one sample in a study of metastatic and nonmetastatic thyroid tumors. No patient had received any treatment before thyroid surgery. TCRdb re-processed the PCR reads through MiXCR. The sample comprises around 28,000 clones, over 10% of which are singletons, and around 5% rests with the top ten. The sample comprised blood. Receptors were obtained from a female donor with papillary thyroid cancer or a benign thyroid nodule (not recorded which). Some clones in this sample may be carry-over from other donors' samples.

This clone was counted ten times or more. The chain couples TRBV6-6 to TRBJ1-4; TRBD1 aligns across 10 bases. The CDR3 consists of 17 residues. The germline V gene has CDR1 MNHNY and CDR2 SVGAGI (reference sequence). V lost 2 bases to trimming and J lost 8 bases; unmatched junction nucleotides: 11. DNA of the CDR3: TGTGCCAGCAGTTACCCTCAGGACAGGGGGAGGTGGGAAAAACTGTTTTTT. Residues: CASSYPQDRGRWEKLFF.

This clone was seen many times. This chain uses TRBV5-4 with TRBJ2-3, with TRBD2 identical over 14 bases. Germline CDR1 SGHNT, CDR2 YYREEE (reference sequence). This CDR3 is 16 amino acids long. V shed 4 bases and J 1 base; nucleotides not matched to a gene: 2. CDR3 in amino acids: CASSTGLAGGTDTQYF. Here the CDR3 DNA reads TGTGCCAGCAGCACGGGACTAGCGGGGGGCACAGATACGCAGTATTTT.

The chain recombines TRBV30 with TRBJ1-1, with D possibly TRBD1 on 5 matching bases. Germline V lookup: CDR1 GTSNPN, CDR2 SVGIG (reference sequence). The ends were cut back, 3 bases at V and 11 bases at J, with 19 bases in the middle. This CDR3 spans 13 amino acids. DNA for the CDR3: TGTGCCTGGAGGGCCGGGGGGGTGCAAAGGGCTTTCTTT. Translated, it gives CAWRAGGVQRAFF. The entire variable domain, with the rest obtained from reference TRBV30 and TRBJ1-1, is as follows: SQTIHQWPATLVQPVGSPLSLECTVEGTSNPNLYWYRQAAGRGLQLLFYSVGIGQISSEVPQNLSASRPQDRQFILSSKKLLLSDSGFYLCAWRAGGVQRAFFGQGTRLTVV.

This clone came up many times. This chain uses TRBV9 with TRBJ2-1; the match to TRBD1 covers 10 bases. This CDR3 comprises 15 residues. The trim removed 3 bases at V and 8 bases at J, leaving 8 bases unmatched. Germline values: CDR1 SGDLS, CDR2 YYNGEE. The CDR3 is CASSAGTGDVDEQFF. CDR3 DNA: TGTGCCAGCAGCGCCGGGACAGGGGATGTCGATGAGCAGTTCTTC.

This clone was seen repeatedly, ten times or more. The genes are TRBV20-1 and TRBJ1-1; no firm D call. The germline V gene has CDR1 DFQATT and CDR2 SNEGSKA (reference sequence). The V and J ends lost 6 bases and 1 base respectively, with 9 bases between them. The CDR3 totals 12 residues. The CDR3 loop is CSAPRKNTEAFF. CDR3 DNA: TGCAGTGCCCCGCGGAAGAACACTGAAGCTTTCTTT.